The T cell receptor beta chain under discussion was sequenced for a study of blood T cell repertoires in COVID-19 (TCRdb year 2020). Context from the whole study: Recovered participants in ImmuneRACE Cohort 3 were defined by two consecutive negative NP/OP PCR tests, clearance by a healthcare professional, or resolution of symptoms. The material from the prospective study consisted of cDNA or gDNA derived from T cells, B-cell-depleted T cells, or PBMCs. The samples were drawn from the first 160 participants of the ongoing ImmuneRACE study and from over 950 subjects provided by 6 global collaborators. The repertoires were released in a freely available public database intended as a resource for research on the immune response to SARS-CoV-2. The sample metadata nearly always contained a de-identified subject ID, COVID-19 status, age in years and sex. Samples from collaborators originated in the United States, Italy and Spain and spanned both the acute and convalescent phases of COVID-19. The dataset comprised deeply sampled blood TCRbeta repertoires from subjects exposed to, actively infected with, or recovered from COVID-19. Where available, HLA class I and class II types were obtained from metadata supplied by the sample provider rather than from assay-based typing. General findings and caveats noted by the study authors: How much clinical and demographic metadata was included differed by source and by participant, and the metadata was provided uncurated.

Participants in the prospective study were aged about 18 to 89 years, lived in under 30 United States geographic areas, and enrolled through a virtual design. In the prospective study, participants were assigned to cohorts based on the clinical history participants reported in a screening survey and a study questionnaire. Mobile phlebotomists in the prospective study collected whole blood, serum and a nasopharyngeal or oropharyngeal swab from every participant. Over a roughly 2-month period, participants in the prospective study had the option of providing additional blood draws and questionnaires. Prospective study blood samples were shipped either frozen or at room temperature before DNA extraction. TCRbeta CDR3 regions were amplified from genomic DNA by means of the immunoSEQ Assay, a bias-controlled multiplex PCR. The original methods were these. Nucleated cell counts per sample were estimated from amplification of reference gene primers within the assay. To quantify the absolute abundance of each unique TCRbeta CDR3 rearrangement, sequence reads were collapsed and filtered. For each sample, productive Simpson clonality was calculated as the square root of Simpson's diversity index across productive rearrangements. TCRdb retrieved this table from immuneACCESS and kept in-frame rearrangements only. Not all clones are present; in checked studies, unresolved V genes account for under half, and no reason is known for the remainder. V, J and clone size were drawn from that table, and D and trimming were deduced from the DNA. Across this sample there are about 170,000 clones, with around 80% seen only once. The ten largest clonotypes hold around 20% of the sample.

Points on this clone: What antigen it recognizes has not been identified. The input lacks base qualities; no much larger clone sits a single base away.

The CDR3 runs 14 amino acids, cysteine and phenylalanine included. The CDR3 DNA has 42 bases and is translated from base 1. Compared with germline, V lacks 4 bases and J lacks 7 bases; bases without a gene match: 3. CDR1 SNHLY and CDR2 FYNNEI were looked up in the germline V gene. Recombination linked TRBV2 to TRBJ1-4, and 10 bases in between align with TRBD1. The clonotype was recovered from a woman in her 70s in a cohort exposed to, infected with or recovered from COVID-19 (not recorded which). The specimen sequenced was PBMCs or T cells enriched from blood (not recorded which). The encoded CDR3 is CASSATGGIEKLFF. The sequenced DNA is TGTGCCAGCAGTGCGACAGGGGGCATTGAAAAACTGTTTTTT.